The entry below gives a single TCR beta chain sequence along with its context. The repertoire was sequenced with immunoSEQ multiplex PCR; TCRdb's copy has only in-frame clones and lacks some. The table has roughly 40,000 clones, roughly four fifths seen once. The data derive from a study of immune evolution from preneoplasia to lung adenocarcinoma. The length of the CDR3 is 13 residues. Looked up from germline, CDR1 is SQVTM and CDR2 is ANQGSEA. V was cut by 6 bases and J by 9 bases, with 18 bases left in between. The rearrangement joins TRBV29-1 to TRBJ2-1; possibly TRBD1 for D (5 bases). The clonotype was recovered from a person aged 55 to 75 with lung adenocarcinoma. The source material was FFPE invasive lung adenocarcinoma tissue. CDR3 in amino acids: CSVGKTEAGEQFF. CDR3 DNA sequence: TGCAGCGTGGGGAAGACAGAGGCCGGTGAGCAGTTCTTC.